The sequence of this T cell receptor (beta chain) was determined in a study of T-cell memory formation after mild COVID-19. Points from the study as a whole: Later expanders leaned CD4+, whereas day 15 to 85 contracting clones were balanced CD4/CD8.

This clonotype was found a few times. Its matching antigen is unknown. Using constant-segment primers, 5'RACE produced TCR alpha and TCR beta cDNA libraries carrying sample barcodes and UMIs. MiXCR was run by TCRdb on the 5' RACE reads, yielding one entry per CDR3 protein. The sample has approximately 300,000 distinct CDR3 sequences; about a sixth are singletons. Between the trimmed V and J ends, which lost 7 bases and 0 bases, there was a span of 12 bases. Germline CDR1 and CDR2: LNHDA and SQIVND (reference sequence). The CDR3 runs to 14 residues. The chain links TRBV19 to TRBJ1-1, with a weak D call TRBD1 (5 bases). The TCR was taken from a man younger than 30 who had mild COVID-19 (a few samples of this study predate the infection). Cell type and time point are not known. What was sequenced was PBMCs or a T cell subset sorted from them (not recorded which). CDR3 sequence: CASKETVVNTEAFF. CDR3 coding DNA: TGTGCCAGTAAAGAGACAGTCGTGAACACTGAAGCTTTCTTT. Drawing the rest from reference TRBV19 and TRBJ1-1, the complete variable domain is DGGITQSPKYLFRKEGQNVTLSCEQNLNHDAMYWYRQDPGQGLRLIYYSQIVNDFQKGDIAEGYSVSREKKESFPLTVTSAQKNPTAFYLCASKETVVNTEAFFGQGTRLTVV.